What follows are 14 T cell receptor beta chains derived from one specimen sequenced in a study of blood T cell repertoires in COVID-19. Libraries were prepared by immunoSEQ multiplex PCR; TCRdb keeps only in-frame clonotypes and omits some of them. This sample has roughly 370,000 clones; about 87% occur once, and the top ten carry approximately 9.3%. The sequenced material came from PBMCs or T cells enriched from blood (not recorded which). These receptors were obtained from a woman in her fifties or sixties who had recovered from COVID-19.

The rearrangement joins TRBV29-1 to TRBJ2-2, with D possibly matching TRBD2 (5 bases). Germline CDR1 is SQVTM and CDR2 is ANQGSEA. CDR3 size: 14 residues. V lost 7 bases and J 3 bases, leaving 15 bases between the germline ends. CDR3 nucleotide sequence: TGCAGCGGAGGGATCGGGGAGTACACCGGGGAGCTGTTTTTT. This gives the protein CSGGIGEYTGELFF.

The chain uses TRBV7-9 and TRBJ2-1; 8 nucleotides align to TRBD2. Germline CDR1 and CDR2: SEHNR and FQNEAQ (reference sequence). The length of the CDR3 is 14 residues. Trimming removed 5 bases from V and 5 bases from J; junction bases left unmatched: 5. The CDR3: CASSLTGGHNEQFF. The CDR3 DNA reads TGTGCCAGCAGCCTGACGGGGGGGCACAATGAGCAGTTCTTC.

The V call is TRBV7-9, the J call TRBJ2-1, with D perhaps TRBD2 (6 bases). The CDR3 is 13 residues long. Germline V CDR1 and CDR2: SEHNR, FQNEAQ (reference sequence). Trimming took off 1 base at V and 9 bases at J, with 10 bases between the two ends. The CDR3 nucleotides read TGTGCCAGCAGCTTAGAATGGCGGGGTGAGCAGTTCTTC. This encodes CASSLEWRGEQFF.

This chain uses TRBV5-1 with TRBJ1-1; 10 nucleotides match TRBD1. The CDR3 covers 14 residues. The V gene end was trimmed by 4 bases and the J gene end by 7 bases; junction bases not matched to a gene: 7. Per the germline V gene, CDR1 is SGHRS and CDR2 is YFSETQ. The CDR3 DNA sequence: TGCGCCAGCAGCAGACAGGGGGCTGGGGGTGAAGCTTTCTTT. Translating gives CASSRQGAGGEAFF.

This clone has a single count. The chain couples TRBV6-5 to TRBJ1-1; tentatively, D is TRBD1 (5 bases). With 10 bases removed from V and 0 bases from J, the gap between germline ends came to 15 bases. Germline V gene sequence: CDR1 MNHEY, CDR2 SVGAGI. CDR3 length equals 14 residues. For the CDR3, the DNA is TGTGCCACCGGTGCGACAGTAATGAACACTGAAGCTTTCTTT. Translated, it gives CATGATVMNTEAFF.

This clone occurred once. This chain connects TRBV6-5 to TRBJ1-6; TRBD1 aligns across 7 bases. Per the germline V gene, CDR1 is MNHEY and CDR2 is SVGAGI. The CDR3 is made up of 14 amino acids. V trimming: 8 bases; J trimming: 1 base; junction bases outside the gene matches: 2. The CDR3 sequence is CASLGQSYNSPLHF. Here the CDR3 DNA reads TGTGCCAGCCTGGGACAGTCCTATAATTCACCCCTCCACTTT.

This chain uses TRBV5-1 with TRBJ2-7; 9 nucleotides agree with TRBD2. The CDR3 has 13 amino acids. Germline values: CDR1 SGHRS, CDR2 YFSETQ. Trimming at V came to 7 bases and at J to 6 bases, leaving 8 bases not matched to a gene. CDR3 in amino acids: CASALGAGGEQYF. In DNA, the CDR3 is TGCGCCAGCGCCCTTGGAGCGGGAGGCGAGCAGTACTTC.

The CDR3 DNA reads TGTGCCAGCAGCTCCCCGGGACAGGGGGCGGGATCCTATAATTCACCCCTCCACTTT. Translation: CASSSPGQGAGSYNSPLHF. The V call is TRBV5-4, the J call TRBJ1-6, with 12 bases lining up with TRBD1. Germline loops: CDR1 SGHNT, CDR2 YYREEE (reference sequence). The J segment lost 1 base and the V segment lost 3 bases, leaving 8 bases of the junction unmatched. The CDR3 totals 19 residues. The full variable domain, completed using reference TRBV5-4 and TRBJ1-6, is ETGVTQSPTHLIKTRGQQVTLRCSSQSGHNTVSWYQQALGQGPQFIFQYYREEENGRGNFPPRFSGLQFPNYSSELNVNALELDDSALYLCASSSPGQGAGSYNSPLHFGNGTRLTVT.

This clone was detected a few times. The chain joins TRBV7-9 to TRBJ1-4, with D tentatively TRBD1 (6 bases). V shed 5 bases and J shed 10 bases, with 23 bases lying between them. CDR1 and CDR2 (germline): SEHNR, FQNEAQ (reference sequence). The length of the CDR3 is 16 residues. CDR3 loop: CASSISWGQGQGKLFF. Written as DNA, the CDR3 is TGTGCCAGCAGCATTTCGTGGGGGCAGGGGCAGGGAAAACTGTTTTTT.

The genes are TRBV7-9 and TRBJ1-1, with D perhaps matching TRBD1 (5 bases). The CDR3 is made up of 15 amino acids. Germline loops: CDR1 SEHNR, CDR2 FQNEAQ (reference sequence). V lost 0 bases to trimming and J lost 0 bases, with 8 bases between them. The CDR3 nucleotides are TGTGCCAGCAGCTTAGCGCAGGGCGTGAACACTGAAGCTTTCTTT. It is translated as CASSLAQGVNTEAFF.

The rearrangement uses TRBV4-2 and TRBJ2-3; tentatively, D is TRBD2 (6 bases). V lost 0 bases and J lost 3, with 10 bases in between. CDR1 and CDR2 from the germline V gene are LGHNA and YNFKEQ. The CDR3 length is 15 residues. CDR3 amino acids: CASSQDRLATDTQYF. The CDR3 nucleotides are TGTGCCAGCAGCCAAGATCGGCTAGCGACAGATACGCAGTATTTT.

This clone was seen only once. The CDR3 reads CATQAIYEQYF. In nucleotides, the CDR3 is TGTGCCACCCAGGCGATTTACGAGCAGTACTTC. The V call is TRBV28, the J call TRBJ2-7; no clear D gene. The CDR3 totals 11 residues. V shed 10 bases and J shed 4 bases, with 11 bases lying between them. Germline V gene lookup returns CDR1 MDHEN and CDR2 SYDVKM.

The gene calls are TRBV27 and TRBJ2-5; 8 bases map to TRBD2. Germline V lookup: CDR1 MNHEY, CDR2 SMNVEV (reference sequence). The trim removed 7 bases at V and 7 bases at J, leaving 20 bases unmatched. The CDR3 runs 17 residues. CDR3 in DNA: TGTGCCAGCACTCCCCAGGCGGGGGGCGCCCCGGGGGGGACCCAGTACTTC. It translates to CASTPQAGGAPGGTQYF.

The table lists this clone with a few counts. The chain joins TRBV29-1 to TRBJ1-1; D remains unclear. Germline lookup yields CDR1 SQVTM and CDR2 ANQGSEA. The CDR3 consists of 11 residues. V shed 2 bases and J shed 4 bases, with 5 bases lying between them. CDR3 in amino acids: CSVERVTEAFF. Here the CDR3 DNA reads TGCAGCGTTGAACGGGTCACTGAAGCTTTCTTT.